Listed below are T cell receptor beta chains from one sample, sequenced in a study of shared clonotypes between healthy human individuals. Repertoires were generated with immunoSEQ multiplex PCR, while TCRdb's copy carries only in-frame clones and drops some. The repertoire holds 2 million to 2.5 million clones, with less than 95% as singletons. Sequenced: naive CD4+ T cells from PBMCs. These receptors all come from a man between 18 and 29 years old in good health. Some clones in this sample may be carry-over from other donors' samples. Each CDR3 is given with its conserved first and last residue. A D gene is named only where the DNA matches it firmly.

len	d_gene	v_gene	j_gene	CDR3aa
14	NA	TRBV10-1	TRBJ2-1	CASSPQRYYNEQFF
12	NA	TRBV30	TRBJ2-5	CAWSFAQETQYF
13	NA	TRBV11-2	TRBJ2-3	CASSFGHSDTQYF
16	TRBD1	TRBV14	TRBJ2-5	CASSQEGTGALQTQYF
14	NA	TRBV29-1	TRBJ1-4	CSVIGAATNEKLFF
15	NA	TRBV27	TRBJ2-2	CASRSWGADTGELFF
16	NA	TRBV11-2	TRBJ1-4	CASSRVTGATNEKLFF
15	NA	TRBV7-8	TRBJ1-2	CASSLAGRGYYGYTF
11	TRBD1	TRBV28	TRBJ1-1	CASSHKGAAFF
15	NA	TRBV27	TRBJ2-6	CASSLSPYIPSVLTF
14	NA	TRBV7-2	TRBJ1-1	CASSLAVLYTEAFF
14	NA	TRBV19	TRBJ2-7	CASSIVQVTYEQYF
13	NA	TRBV11-2	TRBJ2-7	CASSTGQLYEQYF
16	NA	TRBV15	TRBJ1-2	CATSRRSMDSNYGYTF
13	NA	TRBV5-1	TRBJ2-7	CASSYSSSYEQYF
13	NA	TRBV5-1	TRBJ2-1	CASSPLGSREQFF
16	TRBD2	TRBV19	TRBJ2-3	CASSPRLAASTDTQYF
14	TRBD1	TRBV6-5	TRBJ1-1	CASREQGAFAEAFF
12	NA	TRBV7-9	TRBJ2-5	CASSFASETQYF
15	NA	TRBV5-4	TRBJ2-1	CASSFRVTSYNEQFF
12	TRBD2	TRBV6-5	TRBJ2-4	CASSSPGGIQYF
16	NA	TRBV7-6	TRBJ1-1	CASSFLTGPPAAEAFF
17	TRBD2	TRBV7-2	TRBJ2-2	CASSLDSGRANTGELFF
15	TRBD2	TRBV6-5	TRBJ2-3	CASSGLAGASDTQYF
17	NA	TRBV27	TRBJ1-1	CASRYREGGLRNTEAFF
16	TRBD1	TRBV2	TRBJ1-2	CASIPDRAPTNYGYTF
11	TRBD2	TRBV6-5	TRBJ2-1	CASSSGTTQFF
15	NA	TRBV6-6	TRBJ2-2	CASSLGSRNTGELFF
18	NA	TRBV6-1	TRBJ2-1	CASSDVLGLPSFLDEQFF
14	NA	TRBV5-1	TRBJ1-2	CASSLISGGYGYTF
13	NA	TRBV30	TRBJ1-5	CAWSVKGNQPQHF